These 16 T cell receptor beta chains were all obtained from the same sample, sequenced in a study of blood T cell repertoires in COVID-19. Some clones are missing from TCRdb's copy, which holds only in-frame ones; the method was immunoSEQ multiplex PCR. This table has some 31,000 clones, 90% appearing once. Source material: peripheral blood. The receptors were sampled from a human donor in a cohort sampled during active COVID-19.

This chain uses TRBV28 with TRBJ1-1, with D unclear. Per germline, CDR1 MDHEN and CDR2 SYDVKM. V was clipped by 9 bases and J by 1 base, with 21 bases between them. This CDR3 is 16 amino acids long. The CDR3 sequence is CASTPPGFRQNTEAFF. The CDR3 DNA sequence: TGTGCCAGTACTCCCCCGGGGTTCAGACAGAACACTGAAGCTTTCTTT.

The chain employs TRBV30 and TRBJ1-2; D unresolved. This CDR3 region has 13 residues. Germline V gives CDR1 GTSNPN, CDR2 SVGIG (reference sequence). V lost 2 bases and J 4 bases, leaving 11 bases between the germline ends. The CDR3, as DNA: TGTGCCTGGAGTCTGTCGGGGTTCTATGGCTACACCTTC. Translated: CAWSLSGFYGYTF.

The chain couples TRBV4-1 to TRBJ2-2; tentative D call: TRBD2 (6 bases). CDR3 size: 16 residues. The germline V and J ends were trimmed by 1 base and 0 bases, with 9 bases remaining between them. Germline assignment: CDR1 MGHRA and CDR2 YSYEKL. CDR3 DNA: TGCGCCAGCAGCCAAGTGGGGACTGCGAACACCGGGGAGCTGTTTTTT. This translates into CASSQVGTANTGELFF.

This clone was detected a few times. The chain combines TRBV2 with TRBJ1-6; a possible D gene is TRBD1 (6 bases). The ends were cut back, 6 bases at V and 8 bases at J, with 11 bases in the middle. CDR3 length: 13 residues. Germline-derived CDR1 and CDR2 are SNHLY and FYNNEI. CDR3 amino acids: CASSPRGDSPLHF. DNA of the CDR3: TGTGCCAGCAGCCCCAGGGGAGATTCACCCCTCCACTTT.

V gene TRBV21-1 combines with J gene TRBJ2-7; TRBD1 was called by the table and not checked on the DNA. TRBV21-1 is annotated as a pseudogene. This CDR3 contains 16 residues. The CDR3 spells CASSNQGTGVVCEQYF. The CDR3 bases are TGTGCCAGCAGCAACCAAGGGACAGGGGTAGTTTGCGAGCAGTACTTC.

The chain couples TRBV12-3 or TRBV12-4 to TRBJ1-1; a possible D gene is TRBD1 (5 bases). This CDR3 contains 12 residues. Trimming took 6 bases from V and 5 from J, leaving 10 bases between them. As DNA, the CDR3 is TGTGCCAGCAGACAAAAGGGGACTGAAGCTTTCTTT. As protein: CASRQKGTEAFF.

The chain links TRBV11-2 to TRBJ2-6, with 8 nucleotides matching TRBD1. Germline CDR1 is SGHAT and CDR2 is FQNNGV. This CDR3 is built from 18 residues. V gave up 2 bases and J gave up 2 bases; unmatched junction bases: 8. In nucleotides, the CDR3 is TGTGCCAGCAGCTTAATCGGGGGCAGGGGGCCTGGGGCCAACGTCCTGACTTTC. Amino acid sequence: CASSLIGGRGPGANVLTF.

CDR3: CASSPRQGMSPLHF. CDR3 nucleotide sequence: TGTGCCAGCAGCCCCCGACAGGGGATGTCACCCCTCCACTTT. V gene TRBV7-9 combines with J gene TRBJ1-6; 8 bases match TRBD1. V shed 5 bases and J 10 bases; nucleotides not matched to a gene: 7. The CDR3 runs to 14 residues. In germline, CDR1 is SEHNR, CDR2 FQNEAQ (reference sequence).

The CDR3 DNA sequence: TGTGCCTGGAGTAGAGATAGCAATCAGCCCCAGCATTTT. Its translation: CAWSRDSNQPQHF. This chain connects TRBV30 to TRBJ1-5, with D hard to call. V was clipped by 2 bases and J by 0 bases, with 5 bases between them. Looked up from germline, CDR1 is GTSNPN and CDR2 is SVGIG (reference sequence). This CDR3 has 13 residues.

The rearrangement joins TRBV25-1 to TRBJ1-1; TRBD1 is a possible D gene (5 bases). Looked up from germline, CDR1 is MGHDK and CDR2 is SYGVNS. Trimming stripped 1 base from V and 11 bases from J, with 14 bases between. The length of the CDR3 is 13 residues. DNA of the CDR3: TGTGCCAGCAGTGAATGGGAACCCAGGGCGGCTTTCTTT. Translation gives CASSEWEPRAAFF.

The genes are TRBV6-2 or TRBV6-3 and TRBJ2-7; D is perhaps TRBD2 (5 bases). The CDR3 has 15 residues. Germline CDR1 reads MNHEY; CDR2 reads SVGEGT. The V gene lost 2 bases and the J gene lost 1 base, with 12 bases spanning the gap. The CDR3 region is CASSYTLEGSYEQYF. DNA of the CDR3: TGTGCCAGCAGTTACACGCTAGAGGGATCCTACGAGCAGTACTTC.

The chain links TRBV15 to TRBJ2-7; the match to TRBD2 covers 8 bases. Germline CDR1 and CDR2: LNHNV and YYDKDF (reference sequence). CDR3 length: 14 amino acids. J gave up 6 bases and V 2 bases, and 6 bases lay outside the gene matches. The CDR3 sequence is CATSRSAAGVEQYF. In DNA, the CDR3 is TGTGCCACCAGCAGATCGGCAGCGGGAGTCGAGCAGTACTTC. Full variable domain (remainder filled in from reference TRBV15 and TRBJ2-7): DAMVIQNPRYQVTQFGKPVTLSCSQTLNHNVMYWYQQKSSQAPKLLFHYYDKDFNNEADTPDNFQSRRPNTSFCFLDIRSPGLGDTAMYLCATSRSAAGVEQYFGPGTRLTVT.

This clone was found a few times. V and J are TRBV29-1 and TRBJ2-4; 7 bases are a match to TRBD1. The V segment lost 3 bases and the J segment 5 bases; nucleotides outside the gene matches: 10. Per germline, CDR1 SQVTM and CDR2 ANQGSEA. This CDR3 has 15 amino acids. The CDR3 coding sequence is TGCAGCGTTGATCATCCGAGACAGGGTGAAAACATTCAGTACTTC. This gives the protein CSVDHPRQGENIQYF.

With regard to this clone: This sample includes further DNA sequences coding for the same CDR3. The J gene is TRBJ2-5, the V gene TRBV27; D is undetermined. With 6 bases removed from V and 5 bases from J, the gap between germline ends came to 13 bases. The germline CDR1 and CDR2 sequences are MNHEY and SMNVEV (reference sequence). The CDR3 consists of 13 residues. The CDR3 loop reads CASSPRTGETQYF. The CDR3 bases are TGTGCCAGCAGCCCACGAACGGGTGAGACCCAGTACTTC.

The J gene is TRBJ1-3, the V gene TRBV6-6; D unresolved. CDR3 size: 14 residues. Trimming removed 6 bases from V and 0 bases from J, with 9 bases in between. Germline V gene sequence: CDR1 MNHNY, CDR2 SVGAGI (reference sequence). The CDR3 bases are TGTGCCAGCAGCGACTCATACTCTGGAAACACCATATATTTT. Residues: CASSDSYSGNTIYF.

The V call is TRBV6-2 or TRBV6-3, the J call TRBJ2-7, with a possible D match to TRBD2 (5 bases). Germline V gene sequence: CDR1 MNHEY, CDR2 SVGEGT. With 5 bases removed from V and 13 bases from J, the gap between germline ends came to 18 bases. The CDR3 runs to 12 residues. The CDR3 coding sequence is TGTGCCAGCAGTCGTCAGACTACTGCGCCATACTTC. Residues: CASSRQTTAPYF.